This T cell receptor beta chain originates from a study of blood T cell repertoires in COVID-19 (dated by TCRdb to the early 2020s). Study-wide context: The collaborator samples originated in the United States, Italy and Spain and spanned the acute and convalescent phases of COVID-19. The prospective study material was composed of cDNA or gDNA derived from T cells, B-cell-depleted T cells, or PBMCs. Deeply sampled blood TCRbeta repertoires from subjects exposed to, actively infected with, or recovered from COVID-19 were included in the dataset. The repertoires were released in a freely available public database intended as a resource for research on the immune response to SARS-CoV-2. Samples were obtained from the ongoing ImmuneRACE study (first 160 participants) and from about 1,300 subjects provided by 6 global collaborators. Sample metadata almost always included a de-identified subject ID, COVID-19 status, age in years and sex. HLA class I and class II types, where available, came from metadata supplied by the sample provider rather than from assay-based typing.

A second Seattle source provided samples from volunteer blood donors who had recovered from COVID-19. Each collaborating institution followed its own protocols to collect whole blood in K2EDTA tubes. For TCRbeta analysis, collaborator samples were shipped as frozen whole blood, as isolated PBMCs, or as DNA extracted from either sample type. Trimming takes 4 bases from V and 10 bases from J, and the germline ends sit 14 bases apart. The germline V gene provides CDR1 KGHSH and CDR2 LQKENI. There are 13 amino acids in the CDR3, from cysteine to phenylalanine inclusive. Only the CDR3 portion is preserved as DNA: 39 bases, with reading frame beginning at the first base. Study-level results and caveats: Clinical and demographic metadata were provided uncurated, with the amount varying by source and participant.

TCRbeta CDR3 regions were amplified from genomic DNA using the immunoSEQ Assay, a bias-controlled multiplex PCR. Per the authors' processing: Within the assay, amplification of reference gene primers was used to estimate how many nucleated cells each sample contained. To quantify the absolute abundance of each unique TCRbeta CDR3 rearrangement, sequence reads were collapsed and filtered. Productive Simpson clonality was computed per sample as the square root of Simpson's diversity index over productive rearrangements. TCRdb re-hosts the immuneACCESS table, in-frame sequences only. Its copies lack some clones; in the studies checked, an unresolved V gene accounts for under half of them, and the cause for the rest is not known. That table is the source of V, J and clone size, and D and trimming were worked out from the DNA. The sample table contains 120,000 to 150,000 clones; only one count was recorded for around 87% of them. Jointly, the top ten make up approximately 40% of the sample.

Of note for this clone: There is no known antigen for this receptor. Per-base quality was not reported, and no clone a single base away is much larger than it.

The chain is assembled from TRBV18 and TRBJ1-5; the best D guess is TRBD1, with 5 bases matching. The sequencing sample was made of peripheral blood. The receptor was isolated from a man aged 45-60 years who had recovered from COVID-19. The nucleotide sequence reads as follows: TGTGCCAGCTCACTTCAACAGGATCCTCCCCAGCATTTT. Translated, it gives CASSLQQDPPQHF.